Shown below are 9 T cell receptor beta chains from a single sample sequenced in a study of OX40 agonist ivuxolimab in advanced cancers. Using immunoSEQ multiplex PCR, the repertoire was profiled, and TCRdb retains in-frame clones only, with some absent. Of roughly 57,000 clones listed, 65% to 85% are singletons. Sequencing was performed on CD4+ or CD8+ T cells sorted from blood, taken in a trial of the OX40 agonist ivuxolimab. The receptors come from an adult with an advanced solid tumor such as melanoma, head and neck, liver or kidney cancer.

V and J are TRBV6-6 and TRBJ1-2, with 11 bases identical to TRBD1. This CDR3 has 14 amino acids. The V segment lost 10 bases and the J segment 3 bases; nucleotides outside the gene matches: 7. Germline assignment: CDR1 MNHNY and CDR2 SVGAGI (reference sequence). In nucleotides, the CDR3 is TGTGCCACAGCGGGACAGGGGGTCTACTATGGCTACACCTTC. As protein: CATAGQGVYYGYTF.

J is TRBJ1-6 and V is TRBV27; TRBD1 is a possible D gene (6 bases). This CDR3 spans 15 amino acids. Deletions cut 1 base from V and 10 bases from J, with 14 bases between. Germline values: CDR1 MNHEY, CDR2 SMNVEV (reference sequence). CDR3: CASSLYYREYSPLHF. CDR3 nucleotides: TGTGCCAGCAGTTTATATTACAGGGAGTACTCACCCCTCCACTTT.

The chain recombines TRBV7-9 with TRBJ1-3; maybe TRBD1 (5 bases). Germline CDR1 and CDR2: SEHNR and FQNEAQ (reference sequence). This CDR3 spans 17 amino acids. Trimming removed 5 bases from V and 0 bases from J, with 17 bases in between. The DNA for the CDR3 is TGTGCCAGCAGCGAGGGGTCCGGGGCTGGCTCTGGAAACACCATATATTTT. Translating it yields CASSEGSGAGSGNTIYF.

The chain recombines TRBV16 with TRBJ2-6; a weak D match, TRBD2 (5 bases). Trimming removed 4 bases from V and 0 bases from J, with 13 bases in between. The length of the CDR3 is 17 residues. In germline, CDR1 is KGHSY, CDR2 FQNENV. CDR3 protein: CASSRGMSVSGANVLTF. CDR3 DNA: TGTGCCAGCAGCCGAGGGATGTCCGTCTCTGGGGCCAACGTCCTGACTTTC.

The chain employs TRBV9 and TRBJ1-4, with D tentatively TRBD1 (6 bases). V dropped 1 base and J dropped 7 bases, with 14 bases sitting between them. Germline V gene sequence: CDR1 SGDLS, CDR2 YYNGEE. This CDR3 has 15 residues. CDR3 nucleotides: TGTGCCAGCAGCGTATTAGGGGGGAGTGGTGAAAAACTGTTTTTT. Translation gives CASSVLGGSGEKLFF.

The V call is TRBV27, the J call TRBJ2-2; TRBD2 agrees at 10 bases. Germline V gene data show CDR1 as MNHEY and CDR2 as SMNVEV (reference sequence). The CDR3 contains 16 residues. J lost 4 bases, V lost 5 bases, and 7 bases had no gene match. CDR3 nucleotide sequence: TGTGCCAGCAGTCCGAGCGGGAGGGTTGGCACCGGGGAGCTGTTTTTT. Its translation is CASSPSGRVGTGELFF.

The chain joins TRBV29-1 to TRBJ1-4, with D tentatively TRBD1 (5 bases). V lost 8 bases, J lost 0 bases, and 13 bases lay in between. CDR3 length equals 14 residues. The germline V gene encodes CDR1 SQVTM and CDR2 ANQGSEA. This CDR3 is CSPYRPATNEKLFF. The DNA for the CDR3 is TGCAGCCCGTACAGGCCTGCAACTAATGAAAAACTGTTTTTT.

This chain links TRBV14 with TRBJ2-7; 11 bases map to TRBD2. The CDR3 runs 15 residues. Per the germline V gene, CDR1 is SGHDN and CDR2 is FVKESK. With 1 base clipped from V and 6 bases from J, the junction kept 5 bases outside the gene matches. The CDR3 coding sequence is TGTGCCAGCAGCCAAGTTAGCGGGAGGGCCGCCGAGCAGTACTTC. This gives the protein CASSQVSGRAAEQYF. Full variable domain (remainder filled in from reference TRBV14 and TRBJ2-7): EAGVTQFPSHSVIEKGQTVTLRCDPISGHDNLYWYRRVMGKEIKFLLHFVKESKQDESGMPNNRFLAERTGGTYSTLKVQPAELEDSGVYFCASSQVSGRAAEQYFGPGTRLTVT.

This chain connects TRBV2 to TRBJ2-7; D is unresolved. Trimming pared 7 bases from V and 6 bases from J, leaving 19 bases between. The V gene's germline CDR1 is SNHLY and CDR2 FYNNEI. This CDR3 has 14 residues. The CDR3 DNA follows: TGTGCCAGCATTTACCACAAGAACACGGGCGAGCAGTACTTC. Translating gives CASIYHKNTGEQYF.